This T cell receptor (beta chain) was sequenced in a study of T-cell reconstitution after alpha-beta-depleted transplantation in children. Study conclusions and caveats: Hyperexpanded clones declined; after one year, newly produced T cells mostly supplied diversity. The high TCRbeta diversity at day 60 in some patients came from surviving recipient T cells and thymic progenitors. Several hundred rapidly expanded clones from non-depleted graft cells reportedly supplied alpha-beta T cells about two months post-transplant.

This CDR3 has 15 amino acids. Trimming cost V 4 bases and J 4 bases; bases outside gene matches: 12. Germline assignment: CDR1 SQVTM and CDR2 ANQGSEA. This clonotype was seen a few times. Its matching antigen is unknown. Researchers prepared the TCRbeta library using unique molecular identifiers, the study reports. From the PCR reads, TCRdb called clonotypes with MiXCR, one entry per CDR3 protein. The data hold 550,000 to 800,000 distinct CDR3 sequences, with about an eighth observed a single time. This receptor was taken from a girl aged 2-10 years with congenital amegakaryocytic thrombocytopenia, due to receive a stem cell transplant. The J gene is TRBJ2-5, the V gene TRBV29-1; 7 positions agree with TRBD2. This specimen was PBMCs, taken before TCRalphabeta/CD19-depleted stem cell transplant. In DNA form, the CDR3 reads TGCAGCGTTGGGCTCGCAGGGAGGGCTAGAGAGACCCAGTACTTC. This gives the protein CSVGLAGRARETQYF.